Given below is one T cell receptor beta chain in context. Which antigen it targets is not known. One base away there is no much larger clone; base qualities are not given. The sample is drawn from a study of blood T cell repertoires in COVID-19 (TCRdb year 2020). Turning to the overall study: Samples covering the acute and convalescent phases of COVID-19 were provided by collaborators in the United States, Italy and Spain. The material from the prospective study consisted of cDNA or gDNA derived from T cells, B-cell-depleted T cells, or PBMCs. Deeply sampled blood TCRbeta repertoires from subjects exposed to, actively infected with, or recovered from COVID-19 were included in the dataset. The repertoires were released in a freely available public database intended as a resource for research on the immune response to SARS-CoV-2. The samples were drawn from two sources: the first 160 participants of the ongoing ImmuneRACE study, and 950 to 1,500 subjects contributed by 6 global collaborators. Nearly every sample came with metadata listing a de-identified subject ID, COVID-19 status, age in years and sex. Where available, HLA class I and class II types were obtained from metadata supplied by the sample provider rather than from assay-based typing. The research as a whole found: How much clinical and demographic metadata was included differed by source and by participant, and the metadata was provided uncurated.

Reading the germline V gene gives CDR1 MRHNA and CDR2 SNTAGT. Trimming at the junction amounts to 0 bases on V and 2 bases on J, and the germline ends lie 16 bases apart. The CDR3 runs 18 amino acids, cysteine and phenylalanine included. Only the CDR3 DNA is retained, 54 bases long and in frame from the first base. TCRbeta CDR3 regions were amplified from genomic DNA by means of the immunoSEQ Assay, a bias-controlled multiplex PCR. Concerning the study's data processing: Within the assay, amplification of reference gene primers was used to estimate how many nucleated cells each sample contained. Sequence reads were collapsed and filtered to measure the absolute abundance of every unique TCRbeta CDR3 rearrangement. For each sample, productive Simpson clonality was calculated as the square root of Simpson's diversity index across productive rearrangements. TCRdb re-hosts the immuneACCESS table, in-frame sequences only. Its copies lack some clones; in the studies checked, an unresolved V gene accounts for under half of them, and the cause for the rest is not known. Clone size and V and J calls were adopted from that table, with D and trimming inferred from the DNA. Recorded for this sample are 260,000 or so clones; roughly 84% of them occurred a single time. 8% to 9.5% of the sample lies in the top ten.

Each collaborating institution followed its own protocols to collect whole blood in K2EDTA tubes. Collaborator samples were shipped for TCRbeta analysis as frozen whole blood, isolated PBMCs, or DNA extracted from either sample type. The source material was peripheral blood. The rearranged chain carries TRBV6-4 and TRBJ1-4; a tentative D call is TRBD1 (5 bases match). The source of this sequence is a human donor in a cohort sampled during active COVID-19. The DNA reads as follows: TGTGCCAGCAGTGACTCGGGGCTCTTCGCGGGGACTAATGAAAAACTGTTTTTT. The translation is CASSDSGLFAGTNEKLFF.